This T cell receptor (beta chain) was recorded in a study of T cell clonotyping in hematopoietic cell transplantation. Within the sample, this clone is medium-sized. Antigen specificity is unknown. Overall study results and limits: Without cell sorting, CD4 versus CD8 contributions remain unresolved.

The V end was cut by 0 bases, the J end by 6 bases, with 9 bases between. The CDR3 runs 15 residues. Germline V lookup: CDR1 MNHNS, CDR2 SASEGT. Assay: immunoSEQ multiplex PCR; the TCRdb copy retains only in-frame clones and omits some. This table holds just over 8,500 clones, roughly 85% found once. The sequence derives from a female patient in her 30s who had an allogeneic stem cell transplant, so the T cells may come from the graft donor. Some clones in this sample may be carry-over from other donors' samples. The V and J genes are TRBV6-1 and TRBJ1-6; D not resolved. This sample comprised PBMCs, obtained 180 days after allogeneic stem cell transplant. DNA for the CDR3: TGTGCCAGCAGTGAAGCACGGCGGACTAATTCACCCCTCCACTTT. This gives the protein CASSEARRTNSPLHF.